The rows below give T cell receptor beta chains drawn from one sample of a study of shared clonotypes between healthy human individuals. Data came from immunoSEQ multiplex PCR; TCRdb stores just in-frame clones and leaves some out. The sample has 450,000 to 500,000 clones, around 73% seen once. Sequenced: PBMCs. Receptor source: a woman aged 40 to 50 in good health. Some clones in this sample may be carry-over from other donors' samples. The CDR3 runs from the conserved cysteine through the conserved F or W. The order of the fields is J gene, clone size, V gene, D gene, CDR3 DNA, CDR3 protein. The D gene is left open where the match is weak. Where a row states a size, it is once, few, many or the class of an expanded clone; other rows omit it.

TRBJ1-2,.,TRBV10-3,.,TGTGCCATCAGTGAGGGGGGGGCAGTCAACTATGGCTACACCTTC,CAISEGGAVNYGYTF
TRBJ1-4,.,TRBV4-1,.,TGCGCCAGCAGCCAAGACCTGGGACTCTTAACTAATGAAAAACTGTTTTTT,CASSQDLGLLTNEKLFF
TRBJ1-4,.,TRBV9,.,TGTGCCAGCAGCGTAGCTTCGCGAGATGAAAAACTGTTTTTT,CASSVASRDEKLFF
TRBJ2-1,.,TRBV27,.,TGTGCCAGCAGTTTATTGCGGTACAATGAGCAGTTCTTC,CASSLLRYNEQFF
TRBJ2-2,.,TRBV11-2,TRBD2,TGTGCCAGCGAGACGGGAGGCGCCACCGGGGAGCTGTTTTTT,CASETGGATGELFF
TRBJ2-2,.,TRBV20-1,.,TGCAGTGCCCTTATGACCGGGGAGCTGTTTTTT,CSALMTGELFF
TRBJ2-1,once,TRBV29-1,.,TGCAGCGTTTATCGGGGGGCGTACAATGAGCAGTTCTTC,CSVYRGAYNEQFF
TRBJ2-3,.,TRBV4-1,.,TGCGCCAGCAGCCAGGCAGGCACAGATACGCAGTATTTT,CASSQAGTDTQYF
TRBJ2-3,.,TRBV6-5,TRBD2,TGTGCCAGCAGTTACGGGAGTAGCGGGGCCACAGATACGCAGTATTTT,CASSYGSSGATDTQYF
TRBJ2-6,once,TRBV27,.,TGTGCCAGCAGTTTAATTAGCCCTAGCAACTTAGGGGCCAACGTCCTGACTTTC,CASSLISPSNLGANVLTF
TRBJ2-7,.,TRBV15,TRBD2,TGTGCCACCAGCAGGGGCGGGAGGGCCTACGAGCAGTACTTC,CATSRGGRAYEQYF
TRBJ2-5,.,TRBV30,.,TGTGCCTGGAGTACCGTGGAGACCCAGTACTTC,CAWSTVETQYF
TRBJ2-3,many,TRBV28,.,TGTGCCAGCAGTGTCATTGGGGGCACAGATACGCAGTATTTT,CASSVIGGTDTQYF
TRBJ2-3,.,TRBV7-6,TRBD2,TGTGCCAGCAGCTTCGGGGAGGGTACGCAGTATTTT,CASSFGEGTQYF
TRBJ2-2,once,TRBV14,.,TGTGCCAGCAGCCAAGGGCGGGCGGACACCGGGGAGCTGTTTTTT,CASSQGRADTGELFF
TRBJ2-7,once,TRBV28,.,TGTGCCAGCACCCTAGACCTACCCCCCTACGAGCAGTACTTC,CASTLDLPPYEQYF
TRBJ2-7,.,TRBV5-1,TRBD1,TGCGCCAGCAGCTCGTCCGGGACAGCCTACGAGCAGTACTTC,CASSSSGTAYEQYF
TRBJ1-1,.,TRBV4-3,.,TGCGCCAGCAGCCAGGGGGTTGCGAACACTGAAGCTTTCTTT,CASSQGVANTEAFF
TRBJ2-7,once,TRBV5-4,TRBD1,TGTGCCAGCAGCTTTAACAGGGGGCATTCCTACGAGCAGTACTTC,CASSFNRGHSYEQYF
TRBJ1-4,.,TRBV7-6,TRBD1,TGTGCCAGCAGTGAGGACAGGGGAGGTGAAAAACTGTTTTTT,CASSEDRGGEKLFF
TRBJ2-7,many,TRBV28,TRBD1,TGTGCCAGCAGTTCTGTTTCGGGACAGGGATGGTACGAGCAGTACTTC,CASSSVSGQGWYEQYF
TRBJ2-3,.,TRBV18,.,TGTGCCAGCTCACCACTAAGCGCAGATACGCAGTATTTT,CASSPLSADTQYF
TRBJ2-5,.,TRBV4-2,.,TGTGCCAGCAGCCCAACAGGGTCGGGAGAGACCCAGTACTTC,CASSPTGSGETQYF
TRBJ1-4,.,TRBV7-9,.,TGTGCCAGCAGCTTAGAGCGGAATGAAAAACTGTTTTTT,CASSLERNEKLFF
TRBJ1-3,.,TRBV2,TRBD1,TGTGCCAGCAGTCCCGGGACAGGGGTTGGAAACACCATATATTTT,CASSPGTGVGNTIYF
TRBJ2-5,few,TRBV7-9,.,TGTGCCAGCAGCCCCGGGTTTGGCAACGGGTACCAAGAGACCCAGTACTTC,CASSPGFGNGYQETQYF
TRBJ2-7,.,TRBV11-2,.,TGTGCCAGCAGCTTAGGGGTGGGATTATACGAGCAGTACTTC,CASSLGVGLYEQYF
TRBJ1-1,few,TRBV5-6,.,TGTGCCAGCAGCCGGGTGGACAACACTGAAGCTTTCTTT,CASSRVDNTEAFF
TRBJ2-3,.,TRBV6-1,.,TGTGCCAGCAGTGGTGGTGGGGGAGCAGATACGCAGTATTTT,CASSGGGGADTQYF